This T cell receptor (beta chain) emerged from a study of Ad26.COV2.S vaccination and SARS-CoV-2 variants. General study points: Total T cell responses may have been underestimated by the TCR breadth and depth analyses. For non-spike TCRs, breadth in vaccine recipients resembled that in placebo recipients. Following vaccination, spike-specific CD8+ and CD4+ T cell responses reportedly exhibited substantial breadth.

Measured with immunoSEQ multiplex PCR; TCRdb has only the in-frame clones, and not every one. The sample carries about 400,000 clones, 75% to 90% recorded once. V lost 11 bases, J lost 0 bases, and 20 bases lay in between. This CDR3 region has 15 residues. The germline V gene encodes CDR1 SNHLY and CDR2 FYNNEI. Treatment indicated: 19 received Ad26.COV2.S at low or high dose, single or two shots; roughly five received placebo; per-sample allocation not given. Collection of the samples took place on day 63 after the first injection of vaccine or placebo. A word on this clone: Its target is not known.

This clonotype originated in a person between 18 and 59 years old who received the Ad26.COV2.S COVID-19 vaccine or a placebo. The J gene is TRBJ2-7, the V gene TRBV2, with D perhaps TRBD2 (6 bases). The input for sequencing was peripheral blood, taken in a trial of Ad26.COV2.S vaccine versus placebo. The CDR3 DNA reads as TGTGCCTCCGGGGGAACAGCCGCGAGCTCCTACGAGCAGTACTTC. Translating it yields CASGGTAASSYEQYF.